This T cell receptor (beta chain) was retrieved from a study of Graves' ophthalmopathy and Graves' hyperthyroidism. V lost 5 bases and J lost 5, with 15 bases in between. From germline, CDR1 is SGHTA and CDR2 FQGNSA. The CDR3 is 14 amino acids. The authors amplified TCR beta CDR3 regions, and they did so from RNA transcripts for repertoire sequencing. An initial RT-PCR round employing HTBI primers preceded a second-round multiplex PCR. TCRdb used MiXCR to reprocess the multiplex PCR reads, holding one entry per CDR3 protein. Here the sample spans under 250,000 distinct CDR3 sequences, 20% to 25% being singletons. This clonotype was observed many times.

The chain is built from TRBV7-2 and TRBJ1-1, with D tentatively TRBD1 (5 bases). Sequenced: peripheral blood. The TCR sequence derives from a woman in her forties or fifties with Graves' ophthalmopathy. The CDR3 reads CASSSGGSGTEAFF. CDR3 bases: TGTGCCAGCAGCAGTGGGGGGTCAGGAACTGAAGCTTTCTTT.